This T cell receptor beta chain was recorded in a study of response to subunit inactivated influenza vaccine. Looked up from germline, CDR1 is MGHDK and CDR2 is SYGVNS. This CDR3 is built from 16 residues. V lost 2 bases to trimming and J lost 1 base; unmatched junction nucleotides: 5. Study-level results: New T cells are recruited in small numbers by each seasonal influenza vaccination, according to the authors' suggestion.

Each CDR3 protein gets one entry after TCRdb re-called the RT-PCR reads with MiXCR. The sample contains about half a million distinct CDR3 sequences, about 25% of which appear only once. Concerning this clonotype itself: Its cognate antigen is unknown.

The chain is built from TRBV25-1 and TRBJ1-5; TRBD1 matches at 7 bases. The clonotype comes from a man aged 50 or older who received an inactivated influenza vaccine. The sample in question was CD4+ T cells sorted from PBMCs, obtained about 5 days after vaccination. The CDR3 DNA is TGTGCCAGCAGTGAAGGACAGGCAAAAAGCAATCAGCCCCAGCATTTT. Translation gives CASSEGQAKSNQPQHF.